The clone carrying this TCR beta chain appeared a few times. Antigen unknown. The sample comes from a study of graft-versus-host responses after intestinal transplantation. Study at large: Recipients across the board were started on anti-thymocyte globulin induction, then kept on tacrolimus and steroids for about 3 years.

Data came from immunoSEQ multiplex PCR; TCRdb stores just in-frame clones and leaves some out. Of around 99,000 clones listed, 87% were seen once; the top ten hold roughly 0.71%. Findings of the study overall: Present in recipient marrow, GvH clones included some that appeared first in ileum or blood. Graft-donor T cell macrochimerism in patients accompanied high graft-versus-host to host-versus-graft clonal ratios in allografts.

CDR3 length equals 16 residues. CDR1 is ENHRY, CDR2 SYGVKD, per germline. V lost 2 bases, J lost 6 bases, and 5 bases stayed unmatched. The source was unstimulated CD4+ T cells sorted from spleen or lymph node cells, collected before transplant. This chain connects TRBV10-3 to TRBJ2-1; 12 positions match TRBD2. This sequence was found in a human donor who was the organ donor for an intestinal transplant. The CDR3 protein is CAISEALAGGANEQFF. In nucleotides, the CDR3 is TGTGCCATCAGTGAGGCACTAGCGGGGGGCGCCAATGAGCAGTTCTTC.